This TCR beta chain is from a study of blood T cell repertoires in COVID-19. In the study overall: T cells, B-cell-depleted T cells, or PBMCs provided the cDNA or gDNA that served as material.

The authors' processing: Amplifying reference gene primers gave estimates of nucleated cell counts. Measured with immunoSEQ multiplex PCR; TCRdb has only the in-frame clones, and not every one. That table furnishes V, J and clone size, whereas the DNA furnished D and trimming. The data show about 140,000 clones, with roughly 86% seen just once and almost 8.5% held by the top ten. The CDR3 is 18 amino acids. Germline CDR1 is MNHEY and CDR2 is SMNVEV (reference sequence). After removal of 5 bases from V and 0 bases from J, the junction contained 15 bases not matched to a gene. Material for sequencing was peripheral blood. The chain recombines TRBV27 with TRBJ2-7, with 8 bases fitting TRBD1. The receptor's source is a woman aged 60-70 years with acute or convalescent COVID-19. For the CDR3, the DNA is TGTGCCAGCAGTCCCCGGAACCAGGGGGCGTTAAGCTCCTACGAGCAGTACTTC. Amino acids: CASSPRNQGALSSYEQYF.